This entry concerns a single T cell receptor beta chain. These data come from a study of blood T cell repertoires in COVID-19. Study context: Collection of acute and convalescent COVID-19 samples took place in the United States, Italy and Spain. PBMCs, B-cell-depleted T cells, or T cells provided the cDNA or gDNA that made up the material.

The CDR3 extends over 16 amino acids. V was cut by 0 bases and J by 5 bases, with 17 bases left in between. From germline, CDR1 is SGHDT and CDR2 YYEEEE. Under the authors' procedure: The assay estimated nucleated cells by amplifying reference gene primers. Clones were read by immunoSEQ multiplex PCR, and TCRdb kept only the in-frame ones, dropping some. The DNA was the basis for D and trimming; V, J and clone size are from that table. This table holds around 300,000 clones, around 89% found once. This TCR was recovered from a woman in her forties or fifties with active or convalescent COVID-19. The gene calls are TRBV5-6 and TRBJ1-1; a weak D match, TRBD1 (5 bases). The sample consisted of peripheral blood. The CDR3 region is CASSLGWGGGTTEAFF. CDR3 nucleotides: TGTGCCAGCAGCTTGGGTTGGGGCGGGGGTACGACTGAAGCTTTCTTT.